This T cell receptor (beta chain) was obtained from a study of blood T cell repertoires in COVID-19. About the research overall: The United States, Italy and Spain provided the acute and convalescent COVID-19 samples. T cells, B-cell-depleted T cells, or PBMCs supplied cDNA or gDNA.

In the study's own analysis: Nucleated cell number was recorded as an estimate derived from reference gene primer amplification. Data came from immunoSEQ multiplex PCR; TCRdb stores just in-frame clones and leaves some out. The D gene and trimming were derived from the DNA, and the V and J assignments and clone size from that table. The data hold fewer than 200,000 clones, with just under 85% observed a single time. The CDR3 length is 17 residues. Germline CDR1 is SGDLS and CDR2 is YYNGEE. The V gene end was trimmed by 2 bases and the J gene end by 0 bases; junction bases not matched to a gene: 3. Sequencing used peripheral blood. The chain is built from TRBV9 and TRBJ1-6; 9 positions agree with TRBD1. The receptor was isolated from a man aged 40-50 years who had recovered from COVID-19. The CDR3 nucleotides read TGTGCCAGCAGCGTTGGACAGGGGAGCTCCTATAATTCACCCCTCCACTTT. It encodes CASSVGQGSSYNSPLHF.